The rows below give T cell receptor beta chains drawn from one sample of a study of blood T cell repertoires in COVID-19. Assay: immunoSEQ multiplex PCR; the TCRdb copy retains only in-frame clones and omits some. The repertoire includes approximately 81,000 clones, around 80% of them detected once, and about 6.9% sits in the top ten. The sequenced material came from peripheral blood. The receptor source for this set is a human donor in a cohort sampled during active COVID-19. CDR3s include the opening cysteine and the closing phenylalanine or tryptophan. A D gene is named only where the DNA matches it firmly. Clone size is shown for a subset of rows, as once, few, many or a class of expanded clone.

j_call clone_size v_call d_call cdr3_nt cdr3_aa
TRBJ1-5 . TRBV5-1 TRBD1 TGCGCCAGCAGCGCTGCCGGGACAGAGAATCAGCCCCAGCATTTT CASSAAGTENQPQHF
TRBJ2-7 . TRBV7-9 . TGTGCCAGCAGCTTAGCCTCACAGGTTTACGAGCAGTACTTC CASSLASQVYEQYF
TRBJ1-2 . TRBV5-8 . TGTGCCAGCAGCAGAACCGCGGGGGGGGTCGATGGCTACACCTTC CASSRTAGGVDGYTF
TRBJ2-7 . TRBV6-2/TRBV6-3 . TGTGCCAGCAGCCCTTTCGGGTATGGGAGCTCCTACGAGCAGTACTTC CASSPFGYGSSYEQYF
TRBJ2-7 . TRBV6-5 . TGTGCCAGCAGTTTCACGGAGTCCTACGAGCAGTACTTC CASSFTESYEQYF
TRBJ1-1 . TRBV19 . TGTGCCAGTAGTATGGGAGAGGTGAGTGAAGCTTTCTTT CASSMGEVSEAFF
TRBJ2-5 . TRBV6-5 . TGTGCCAGCAGTTCAGTGGCTTGGACCCAGTACTTC CASSSVAWTQYF
TRBJ2-1 . TRBV21-1 . TGTGCCAGCAGTCGACCTAGCGGGGGGAATGAGCAGTTCTTC CASSRPSGGNEQFF
TRBJ2-6 . TRBV3-1/TRBV3-2 . TGTGCCAGCAGCCAAGGGATGTGGAGGGCCGGAGGGGCCAACGTCCTGACTTTC CASSQGMWRAGGANVLTF
TRBJ2-1 . TRBV19 TRBD2 TGTGCCAGTAGCCGGCAGGCGACTAGCGGGGGTCCACTATACAATGAGCAGTTCTTC CASSRQATSGGPLYNEQFF
TRBJ2-7 . TRBV30 . TGTGCCTGGAAAGCGGGTATAGACTACGAGCAGTACTTC CAWKAGIDYEQYF
TRBJ1-4 . TRBV19 . TGTGCCAGTAGTATAGTCGGGGTTGGCGAAAAACTGTTTTTT CASSIVGVGEKLFF
TRBJ1-2 . TRBV2 . TGTGCCAGCAGTGAACGGGGTAACAACTATGGCTACACCTTC CASSERGNNYGYTF
TRBJ2-7 . TRBV23-1 TRBD2 TGCGCCAGCAGTCAATTCTTCCTCTGGCTAGCGGGGGGCCGATCTCCCTACGAGCAGTACTTC CASSQFFLWLAGGRSPYEQYF
TRBJ2-5 . TRBV7-3 TRBD2 TGTGCCAGCAGTCTGGGGGCTAGCGGGGCGAGGGAGACCCAGTACTTC CASSLGASGARETQYF
TRBJ2-1 . TRBV7-9 . TGTGCCAGCAGCTTAGAGGGGACCTACAATGAGCAGTTCTTC CASSLEGTYNEQFF
TRBJ1-2 . TRBV2 . TGTGCCAGCAGTGAAGCGCGTAGGACAACCTATGGCTACACCTTC CASSEARRTTYGYTF
TRBJ1-4 . TRBV5-6 . TGTGCCAGCAGCTTTGACGGGGGAAAACTGTTTTTT CASSFDGGKLFF
TRBJ1-6 once TRBV18 . TGTGCCAGCTCACCACCGGCCAGGAATTCACCCCTCCACTTT CASSPPARNSPLHF
TRBJ1-4 . TRBV6-1 . TGTGCCAGCAGTGGGGTCGGGATGTTAACTAATGAAAAACTGTTTTTT CASSGVGMLTNEKLFF
TRBJ1-6 . TRBV27 . TGTGCCAGCAGTGTCAGGGGAATTTGGTCACCCCTCCACTTT CASSVRGIWSPLHF
TRBJ1-6 . TRBV3-1/TRBV3-2 TRBD1 TGTGCCAGCAGCCAAGACTGGTGGGGACAGGTGGCTTCACCCCTCCACTTT CASSQDWWGQVASPLHF
TRBJ2-1 . TRBV18 . TGTGCCACCAGGGTGGATCTTGCTGATGAGCAGTTCTTC CATRVDLADEQFF
TRBJ1-2 few TRBV27 . TGTGCCAGCAGTTTCGGGGGTGGCGGCTACACCTTC CASSFGGGGYTF
TRBJ2-2 . TRBV7-3 . TGTGCCAGCAGCTTAGGGAGTTCCGGGGAGCTGTTTTTT CASSLGSSGELFF
TRBJ1-3 . TRBV6-5 TRBD1 TGTGCCAGCATTGGACAGGGGTACACCATATATTTT CASIGQGYTIYF
TRBJ2-7 . TRBV19 . TGTGCCAGTAGTTCCCGACAATCACCGTCCGAGCAGTACTTC CASSSRQSPSEQYF
TRBJ1-1 . TRBV10-3 TRBD1 TGTGCCATCAGGGGACAGGGAATAGTTGAAGCTTTCTTT CAIRGQGIVEAFF
TRBJ2-1 . TRBV6-4 TRBD1 TGTGCCAGCAGAGGGACAGGGAATGAGCAGTTCTTC CASRGTGNEQFF
TRBJ2-1 . TRBV6-6 TRBD2 TGTGCCAAAAAACGTAATCGGGGGGGCTTCGGTGAGCAGTTCTTC CAKKRNRGGFGEQFF
TRBJ2-4 . TRBV12-3/TRBV12-4 . TGTGCCAGCAGCCGAGCCAAAAACATTCAGTACTTC CASSRAKNIQYF
TRBJ2-7 . TRBV4-3 TRBD2 TGCGCCAGCAGCCAAGAGTGGAAGCGGGGAGCCTACGAGCAGTACTTC CASSQEWKRGAYEQYF
TRBJ1-2 few TRBV30 . TGTGCCTGGAGTGTACCCGGGGGCTACACCTTC CAWSVPGGYTF
TRBJ1-4 . TRBV6-5 . TGTGCCAGCAGTTTGAGGGGGGGGCGGACTAATGAAAAACTGTTTTTT CASSLRGGRTNEKLFF
TRBJ2-1 few TRBV9 TRBD2 TGTGCCAGCAGCGCCGGGACTAGCGGGGGGCATGAGCAGTTCTTC CASSAGTSGGHEQFF
TRBJ1-2 . TRBV25-1 TRBD1 TGTGCCAGCAGTCAGGGACAGGATAAAATGGCCTATGGCTACACCTTC CASSQGQDKMAYGYTF
TRBJ2-5 . TRBV5-1 TRBD2 TGCGCCAGCAGCCCACAAGCCCGGGGGGGTCAAGAGACCCAGTACTTC CASSPQARGGQETQYF